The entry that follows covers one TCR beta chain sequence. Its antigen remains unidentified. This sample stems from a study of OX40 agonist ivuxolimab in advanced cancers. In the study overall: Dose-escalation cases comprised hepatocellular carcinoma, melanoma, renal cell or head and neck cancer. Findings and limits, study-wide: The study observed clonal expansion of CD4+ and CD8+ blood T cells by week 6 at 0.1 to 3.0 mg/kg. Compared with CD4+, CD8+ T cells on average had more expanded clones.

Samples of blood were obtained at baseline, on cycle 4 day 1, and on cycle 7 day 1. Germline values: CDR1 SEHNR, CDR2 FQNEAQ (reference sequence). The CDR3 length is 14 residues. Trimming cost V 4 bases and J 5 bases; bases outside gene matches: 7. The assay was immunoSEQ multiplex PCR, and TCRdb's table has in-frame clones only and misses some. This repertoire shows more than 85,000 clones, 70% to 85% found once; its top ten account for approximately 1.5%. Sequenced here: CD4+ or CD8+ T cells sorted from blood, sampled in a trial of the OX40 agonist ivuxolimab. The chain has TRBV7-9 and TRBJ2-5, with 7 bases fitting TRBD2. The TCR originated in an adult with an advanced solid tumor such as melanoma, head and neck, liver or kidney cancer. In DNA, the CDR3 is TGTGCCAGCAGCTGGGGGAGGGCCGATGAGACCCAGTACTTC. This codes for CASSWGRADETQYF.